This record covers a single T cell receptor (beta chain). Its antigen is currently unknown. This record comes from a study of post-analysis software for immune sequencing data. Study summary: Included among the disease courses, which were recorded for the cohort, were relapsing-remitting, secondary progressive and progressive-relapsing multiple sclerosis. Findings and limits, study-wide: With TRBV5-6, TRBV5-1 and TRBV20-1 included, about five TRBV segments were more frequent in patients than in controls. By F measure, strong co-clustering occurred among samples prepared in the same batch. A significant reduction in normalized Chao1 diversity was observed in multiple sclerosis patients versus controls.

Prepared libraries of TCR beta cDNA carried unique molecular identifiers. Input amounts of about 0.95 to 11 million T cells were used. These gave roughly 0.5 million cDNA molecules, so each molecule approximated one T cell. From the PCR reads, TCRdb called clonotypes with MiXCR, one entry per CDR3 protein. The sample includes 740,000 or so distinct CDR3 sequences, 53% of them seen just once. With V trimmed by 5 bases and J by 2 bases, 8 bases remained unmatched. CDR1 and CDR2 from the germline V gene are SEHNR and FQNEAQ (reference sequence). The CDR3 consists of 16 residues. The specimen was blood. The TCR comes from a girl between 5 and 17 years old with multiple sclerosis. V is TRBV7-9 and J is TRBJ2-3, with 9 bases fitting TRBD2. CDR3 in amino acids: CASSPSGGIATDTQYF. For the CDR3, the DNA is TGTGCCAGCAGCCCCAGCGGGGGGATTGCCACAGATACGCAGTATTTT.